Each of the 26 T cell receptor beta chains below was sequenced from the same sample in a study of regulatory T cells in long-lasting Graves disease. Researchers made TCR beta libraries by using iRepertoire HTBI primers and running Arm-PCR on CDR3 regions. TCRdb itself ran the multiplex PCR reads through MiXCR, one entry per CDR3 protein. The data hold about 400,000 distinct CDR3 sequences, with less than 25% observed a single time. Documented time point: persistent/refractory GD, antithyroid drugs over 5 years with positive TRAb. The TCR library was prepared using RNA isolated from PBMCs. Sequencing was performed on peripheral blood mononuclear cells (PBMCs), taken when the disease was refractory, from a patient treated with antithyroid drugs. These TCRs come from a female donor with Graves disease.

This clonotype has a count of ten or more. The rearrangement uses TRBV7-2 and TRBJ2-5; unclear D gene. The CDR3 totals 12 residues. Germline-derived CDR1 and CDR2 are SGHTA and FQGNSA. V was cut by 5 bases and J by 3 bases, with 7 bases left in between. The CDR3 bases are TGTGCCAGCAGCCCCTCTAAAGAGACCCAGTACTTC. As protein: CASSPSKETQYF.

The chain uses TRBV6-5 and TRBJ1-1; D gene unclear. The CDR3 totals 13 residues. CDR1 is MNHEY, CDR2 SVGAGI, per germline. Trimming shortened V by 2 bases and J by 4 bases, and 8 bases separated the two germline ends. This CDR3 reads CASSYGPSTEAFF. CDR3 DNA: TGTGCCAGCAGTTACGGACCCTCCACTGAAGCTTTCTTT.

The chain uses TRBV7-9 and TRBJ1-6; D is uncertain. The CDR3 has 14 residues. Trimming shortened V by 5 bases and J by 10 bases, and 15 bases separated the two germline ends. CDR1 and CDR2 from the germline V gene are SEHNR and FQNEAQ (reference sequence). The CDR3 loop is CASSPSPPVSPLHF. As DNA, the CDR3 is TGTGCCAGCAGCCCCTCACCACCCGTGTCACCCCTCCACTTT. Combining the CDR3 with reference TRBV7-9 and TRBJ1-6 gives the whole variable domain DTGVSQNPRHKITKRGQNVTFRCDPISEHNRLYWYRQTLGQGPEFLTYFQNEAQLEKSRLLSDRFSAERPKGSFSTLEIQRTEQGDSAMYLCASSPSPPVSPLHFGNGTRLTVT.

The gene calls are TRBV10-3 and TRBJ1-1; no clear D. The V gene's germline CDR1 is ENHRY and CDR2 SYGVKD. The V end lost 6 bases, the J end lost 5 bases, and 13 bases lay between the germline ends. CDR3 length equals 13 residues. Here the CDR3 reads CAISTNVETEAFF. As DNA, the CDR3 is TGTGCCATCAGCACCAATGTGGAGACTGAAGCTTTCTTT.

The rearrangement uses TRBV6-5 and TRBJ2-2; D call uncertain. The CDR3 sequence is 16 residues long. CDR1 MNHEY and CDR2 SVGAGI come from the germline V gene. V was clipped by 2 bases and J by 0 bases, with 10 bases between them. The CDR3 protein is CASSYPLGSNTGELFF. Written as DNA, the CDR3 is TGTGCCAGCAGTTACCCCCTGGGGTCGAACACCGGGGAGCTGTTTTTT.

A few counts support this clonotype. The chain combines TRBV3-1 with TRBJ2-7, with 7 nucleotides matching TRBD1. CDR3 size: 15 residues. Germline assignment: CDR1 LGHDT and CDR2 YNNKEL (reference sequence). J gave up 5 bases and V 1 base, and 8 bases lay outside the gene matches. The CDR3 loop reads CASSQVPTGTNEQYF. As DNA, the CDR3 is TGTGCCAGCAGCCAAGTCCCGACAGGGACCAACGAGCAGTACTTC.

This clonotype has only a few counts. This rearrangement joins TRBV27 to TRBJ2-7; tentatively, D is TRBD1 (6 bases). CDR1 MNHEY and CDR2 SMNVEV come from the germline V gene (reference sequence). Deletions cut 6 bases from V and 2 bases from J, with 20 bases between. The CDR3 runs 16 residues. The CDR3 DNA sequence: TGTGCCAGCAGCCCGGTAGTCCAAAGGGGGACCTACGAGCAGTACTTC. It codes for CASSPVVQRGTYEQYF.

The chain combines TRBV7-9 with TRBJ2-7; 10 nucleotides line up with TRBD2. Germline values: CDR1 SEHNR, CDR2 FQNEAQ (reference sequence). Unmatched junction bases numbered 9, after V lost 5 bases and J lost 5 bases. CDR3 length equals 15 residues. For the CDR3, the DNA is TGTGCCAGCAGCCCGCTAGCGGGAGTAAACAACGAGCAGTACTTC. Its translation is CASSPLAGVNNEQYF. The full variable domain, in which reference TRBV7-9 and TRBJ2-7 provide the parts outside the CDR3, is DTGVSQNPRHKITKRGQNVTFRCDPISEHNRLYWYRQTLGQGPEFLTYFQNEAQLEKSRLLSDRFSAERPKGSFSTLEIQRTEQGDSAMYLCASSPLAGVNNEQYFGPGTRLTVT.

The sample holds many counts of this clonotype. This chain links TRBV12-3 or TRBV12-4 with TRBJ1-5; 7 positions agree with TRBD1. The J segment lost 1 base and the V segment lost 6 bases, leaving 6 bases of the junction unmatched. The CDR3 is 15 residues long. The CDR3, as DNA: TGTGCCAGCAGCATACAGGGGAGAAGCAATCAGCCCCAGCATTTT. Amino acid sequence: CASSIQGRSNQPQHF.

The rearrangement links TRBV6-1 to TRBJ1-2, with D unclear. In germline, CDR1 is MNHNS, CDR2 SASEGT. The CDR3 runs 12 residues. Trimming shortened V by 10 bases and J by 8 bases, and 17 bases separated the two germline ends. CDR3 residues: CATNTVPGGYTF. The CDR3 DNA reads TGTGCCACCAACACCGTCCCCGGGGGCTACACCTTC.

CDR3 amino acids: CASSLALSGGTQYF. The CDR3 DNA reads TGTGCCAGCAGTCTGGCCTTATCGGGAGGAACCCAGTACTTC. The J gene is TRBJ2-5, the V gene TRBV28; 7 bases align to TRBD2. The V and J ends lost 5 bases and 8 bases, in that order; junction bases with no gene match: 11. The CDR3 length is 14 residues. From germline, CDR1 is MDHEN and CDR2 SYDVKM. The whole variable domain, remainder taken from reference TRBV28 and TRBJ2-5, is DVKVTQSSRYLVKRTGEKVFLECVQDMDHENMFWYRQDPGLGLRLIYFSYDVKMKEKGDIPEGYSVSREKKERFSLILESASTNQTSMYLCASSLALSGGTQYFGPGTRLLVL.

This clonotype has only a few counts. V is TRBV7-2 and J is TRBJ2-7; 7 nucleotides align to TRBD2. V trimming: 4 bases; J trimming: 4 bases; junction bases outside the gene matches: 7. The V gene's germline CDR1 is SGHTA and CDR2 FQGNSA. This CDR3 contains 14 residues. CDR3 residues: CASSSQRGSYEQYF. The CDR3 nucleotides read TGTGCCAGCAGCTCACAGCGCGGGAGTTACGAGCAGTACTTC.

This clonotype was seen repeatedly, ten times or more. The V call is TRBV18, the J call TRBJ2-5; no clear D. This CDR3 comprises 16 residues. Germline CDR1 KGHSH, CDR2 LQKENI. Trimming pared 0 bases from V and 2 bases from J, leaving 13 bases between. The CDR3 DNA is TGTGCCAGCTCACCACCTGAGGCCCGCTATCAAGAGACCCAGTACTTC. The encoded protein is CASSPPEARYQETQYF.

This clonotype was observed many times. The chain employs TRBV6-2 or TRBV6-3 and TRBJ2-7; TRBD1 matches at 7 bases. The trim removed 5 bases at V and 3 bases at J, leaving 4 bases unmatched. The length of the CDR3 is 13 residues. The germline V gene encodes CDR1 MNHEY and CDR2 SVGEGT. In nucleotides, the CDR3 is TGTGCCAGCAGTAGACAGGGACGCTACGAGCAGTACTTC. This gives the protein CASSRQGRYEQYF.

In DNA, the CDR3 is TGTGCCAGCAGCTTAAGGTCAGGGTACGGCCCCGGGGAGCTGTTTTTT. Protein product: CASSLRSGYGPGELFF. The J gene is TRBJ2-2, the V gene TRBV11-2; D might be TRBD1 (5 bases). The CDR3 consists of 16 residues. Trimming shortened V by 2 bases and J by 6 bases, and 16 bases separated the two germline ends. Germline V gene sequence: CDR1 SGHAT, CDR2 FQNNGV.

This clonotype was seen only a few times. The chain has TRBV20-1 and TRBJ2-7; 7 bases line up with TRBD2. CDR1 is DFQATT and CDR2 is SNEGSKA in the germline V gene (reference sequence). J lost 0 bases, V lost 2 bases, and 7 bases had no gene match. The CDR3 loop spans 15 amino acids. CDR3 sequence reads: CSARPLATSSYEQYF. The CDR3 DNA is TGCAGTGCTAGACCACTAGCGACGAGCTCCTACGAGCAGTACTTC.

Concerning this clonotype: A much larger clonotype is one base distant, so this may be a read error. This rearrangement joins TRBV9 to TRBJ1-4; the match to TRBD1 covers 10 bases. Germline V gene lookup returns CDR1 SGDLS and CDR2 YYNGEE. The CDR3 is 18 residues long. The junction had 8 bases not matched to a gene; V was cut back by 3 bases and J by 0 bases. CDR3 sequence reads: CASSAAPTGGTTNEKLFF. The CDR3 DNA reads as TGTGCCAGCAGCGCAGCCCCGACAGGGGGCACAACTAATGAAAAACTGTTTTTT.

Only a few counts were recorded for this clonotype. V gene TRBV7-2 combines with J gene TRBJ1-1; 8 bases are shared with TRBD1. V lost 5 bases to trimming and J lost 8 bases; unmatched junction nucleotides: 1. CDR3 length: 11 residues. Germline values: CDR1 SGHTA, CDR2 FQGNSA. CDR3 residues: CASSRQGEAFF. The CDR3 DNA is TGTGCCAGCAGCCGACAGGGGGAAGCTTTCTTT.

This clonotype was counted at least ten times. The J gene is TRBJ2-5, the V gene TRBV11-1, with TRBD1 as a possible D gene (6 bases). Trimming took off 5 bases at V and 5 bases at J, with 15 bases between the two ends. Germline V gives CDR1 SGHAT, CDR2 FQDESV (reference sequence). The CDR3 is 14 amino acids. The DNA for the CDR3 is TGTGCCAGCAGCCATGACAGGAGAGGGGAGACCCAGTACTTC. As protein: CASSHDRRGETQYF.

V usage is TRBV6-5 and J usage is TRBJ2-2; D might be TRBD1 (6 bases). CDR1 and CDR2 (germline): MNHEY, SVGAGI. CDR3 length: 16 amino acids. V was cut by 0 bases and J by 3 bases, with 11 bases left in between. CDR3 residues: CASSYSYRVYTGELFF. Here the CDR3 DNA reads TGTGCCAGCAGTTACTCGTACAGGGTGTACACCGGGGAGCTGTTTTTT.

This clonotype was observed at least ten times. This chain links TRBV5-1 with TRBJ2-7; 7 bases agree with TRBD1. With V trimmed by 3 bases and J by 1 base, 4 bases remained unmatched. Germline CDR1 SGHRS, CDR2 YFSETQ. CDR3 size: 14 residues. This chain's CDR3 is CASSSSGQSYEQYF. The DNA for the CDR3 is TGCGCCAGCAGCTCCTCGGGACAGTCCTACGAGCAGTACTTC. Filled out from reference TRBV5-1 and TRBJ2-7, the complete variable domain reads KAGVTQTPRYLIKTRGQQVTLSCSPISGHRSVSWYQQTPGQGLQFLFEYFSETQRNKGNFPGRFSGRQFSNSRSEMNVSTLELGDSALYLCASSSSGQSYEQYFGPGTRLTVT.

This clonotype has ten or more counts. CDR3 sequence: CASGDRGSSGANVLTF. The CDR3 DNA is TGTGCCAGCGGGGACAGGGGGAGCTCTGGGGCCAACGTCCTGACTTTC. The chain recombines TRBV28 with TRBJ2-6; 11 bases fit TRBD1. The CDR3 is 16 residues long. Germline V lookup: CDR1 MDHEN, CDR2 SYDVKM. J gave up 0 bases and V 8 bases, and 3 bases lay outside the gene matches.

The rearrangement links TRBV6-9 to TRBJ2-4, with 10 bases aligning to TRBD1. The germline V gene has CDR1 MNHGY and CDR2 SVAAGI. J was trimmed by 6 bases and V by 3 bases; bases with no gene match: 2. The CDR3 sequence is 14 residues long. The CDR3 sequence is CASSYGQGGNIQYF. The CDR3 coding sequence is TGTGCCAGCAGTTACGGACAGGGGGGAAACATTCAGTACTTC.

This clonotype showed up many times. The chain combines TRBV5-5 with TRBJ1-2, with 11 positions matching TRBD1. The germline gives CDR1 SGHKS, CDR2 YYEKEE (reference sequence). Losses at the gene ends were 4 bases for V and 4 bases for J; bases not matched to a gene: 6. The CDR3 has 15 amino acids. The CDR3 reads CASSRGQGAGYGYTF. The CDR3 nucleotides read TGTGCCAGCAGCCGCGGACAGGGGGCCGGCTATGGCTACACCTTC.

This clonotype has a count of ten or more. The chain carries TRBV19 and TRBJ1-1; D is undetermined. The CDR3 runs to 15 residues. Trimming removed 10 bases at V and 1 base at J, with 19 bases between. Germline V CDR1 and CDR2: LNHDA, SQIVND (reference sequence). In nucleotides, the CDR3 is TGTGCCACCACACCAACGGGGTCCTCGAACACTGAAGCTTTCTTT. The encoded protein is CATTPTGSSNTEAFF.

V is TRBV20-1 and J is TRBJ1-5; no clear D gene. The CDR3 length is 15 residues. The V gene's germline CDR1 is DFQATT and CDR2 SNEGSKA (reference sequence). V lost 0 bases and J lost 8, with 17 bases in between. The CDR3 DNA reads as TGCAGTGCTAGAGATCTTACGGGTGGCGGGGAGCCCCAGCATTTT. Amino acid sequence: CSARDLTGGGEPQHF.